The next 13 T cell receptor beta chains were all read from a single sample in a study of blood T cell repertoires in COVID-19. Assay: immunoSEQ multiplex PCR; the TCRdb copy retains only in-frame clones and omits some. The sample lists a few hundred thousand clones; 70% to 90% were seen once. The sequencing input was PBMCs or T cells enriched from blood (not recorded which). All receptors derive from a woman aged 45-60 years who had been exposed to COVID-19.

The V and J genes are TRBV3-1 (or the pseudogene TRBV3-2) and TRBJ2-5; 7 nucleotides line up with TRBD2. The CDR3 loop spans 17 amino acids. Germline V CDR1 and CDR2: LGHDT, YNNKEL (reference sequence). With V trimmed by 0 bases and J by 5 bases, 12 bases remained unmatched. The CDR3 DNA is TGTGCCAGCAGCCAAGATTTACTAGCGTTAGGGGTGGAGACCCAGTACTTC. Its protein product is CASSQDLLALGVETQYF.

This clone was seen once. This chain connects TRBV18 to TRBJ2-7; TRBD1 matches at 7 bases. Losses at the gene ends were 3 bases for V and 3 bases for J; bases not matched to a gene: 5. Germline V gives CDR1 KGHSH, CDR2 LQKENI. The CDR3 length is 14 residues. The chain's CDR3 is CASSPGTDYYEQYF. Written as DNA, the CDR3 is TGTGCCAGCTCACCTGGGACAGACTACTACGAGCAGTACTTC.

There are a few counts of this clone. The chain links TRBV10-1 to TRBJ2-3; D ambiguous. The CDR3 sequence is 12 residues long. The germline CDR1 and CDR2 sequences are WNHNN and SYGVQD (reference sequence). V lost 5 bases and J 6 bases, leaving 9 bases between the germline ends. The CDR3 nucleotides read TGCGCCAGCAGTCGAACATCCGATACGCAGTATTTT. Its protein product is CASSRTSDTQYF.

This chain uses TRBV18 with TRBJ1-5; tentatively, D is TRBD1 (5 bases). The germline V gene has CDR1 KGHSH and CDR2 LQKENI. V gave up 6 bases and J gave up 7 bases, with 10 bases separating them. The CDR3 loop spans 12 amino acids. The CDR3 sequence is CASSTGGQPQHF. The CDR3 DNA is TGTGCCAGCTCCACCGGGGGGCAGCCCCAGCATTTT.

The V gene is TRBV3-1 (or the pseudogene TRBV3-2), the J gene TRBJ2-5, with 8 bases matching TRBD1. Germline V lookup: CDR1 LGHDT, CDR2 YNNKEL (reference sequence). The CDR3 sequence is 17 residues long. Trimming removed 4 bases from V and 5 bases from J; junction bases left unmatched: 15. CDR3 DNA sequence: TGTGCCAGCAGCCGTGGCGGGACAGGAGGGCCGGGGGAGACCCAGTACTTC. This encodes CASSRGGTGGPGETQYF.

The chain carries TRBV9 and TRBJ2-4; D is undetermined. The CDR3 loop spans 16 amino acids. The V gene's germline CDR1 is SGDLS and CDR2 YYNGEE. V lost 0 bases and J lost 1, with 11 bases in between. CDR3 sequence (DNA): TGTGCCAGCAGCGTAGCCGCCGAGGTCGCCAAAAACATTCAGTACTTC. Its translation: CASSVAAEVAKNIQYF. Based on the CDR3 plus reference TRBV9 and TRBJ2-4, the full variable domain is DSGVTQTPKHLITATGQRVTLRCSPRSGDLSVYWYQQSLDQGLQFLIQYYNGEERAKGNILERFSAQQFPDLHSELNLSSLELGDSALYFCASSVAAEVAKNIQYFGAGTRLSVL.

The J gene is TRBJ1-3, the V gene TRBV7-2; 8 bases line up with TRBD1. The ends lost 2 bases at V and 7 bases at J; junction bases unmatched: 13. In germline, CDR1 is SGHTA, CDR2 FQGNSA. The CDR3 is made up of 17 amino acids. CDR3: CASSLNEDGRQGNTIYF. CDR3 nucleotide sequence: TGTGCCAGCAGCTTAAACGAGGACGGGCGACAGGGGAACACCATATATTTT.

The chain uses TRBV20-1 and TRBJ2-7; maybe TRBD1 (6 bases). CDR1 is DFQATT and CDR2 is SNEGSKA in the germline V gene (reference sequence). The CDR3 totals 15 residues. Trimming removed 3 bases at V and 0 bases at J, with 15 bases between. In DNA, the CDR3 is TGCAGTGCTAGTGTCAACAGGGCCTTCTCCTACGAGCAGTACTTC. It translates to CSASVNRAFSYEQYF.

Concerning this clone: One end of the junction does not line up with germline, which may come from a read error. The V and J genes are TRBV7-9 and TRBJ2-1, with 11 bases that match TRBD2. The V gene's germline CDR1 is SEHNR and CDR2 FQNEAQ (reference sequence). This CDR3 has 15 amino acids. CDR3 region: CASSLAGGPVDEQFF. The CDR3 nucleotides read TGTGCCAGCAGTTTAGCGGGGGGGCCGGTCGATGAGCAGTTCTTC.

This clone was counted a few times. The chain carries TRBV2 and TRBJ1-4; D uncertain. V dropped 4 bases and J dropped 5 bases, with 14 bases sitting between them. CDR1 is SNHLY and CDR2 is FYNNEI in the germline V gene. The CDR3 totals 15 residues. The CDR3 spells CASSVMAGDNEKLFF. In DNA, the CDR3 is TGTGCCAGCAGTGTAATGGCAGGCGACAATGAAAAACTGTTTTTT.

V gene TRBV11-2 combines with J gene TRBJ1-2; TRBD1 aligns across 12 bases. J gave up 6 bases and V 6 bases, and 5 bases lay outside the gene matches. CDR3 length: 14 amino acids. Germline CDR1 is SGHAT and CDR2 is FQNNGV. The CDR3 spells CASRTGTGGDGYTF. CDR3 DNA: TGTGCCAGCAGAACCGGGACAGGGGGCGATGGCTACACCTTC.

The chain combines TRBV7-9 with TRBJ2-7; weak D call: TRBD2 (5 bases). The germline gives CDR1 SEHNR, CDR2 FQNEAQ (reference sequence). Trimming cost V 7 bases and J 5 bases, with 21 bases left between them. The CDR3 has 15 residues. CDR3 DNA: TGTGCCAGCACCACAGAGGGCCCGGGGTATGACGAGCAGTACTTC. Its translation: CASTTEGPGYDEQYF.

This clone appeared once. This chain uses TRBV6-1 with TRBJ1-3, with D tentatively TRBD1 (6 bases). The CDR3 totals 13 residues. CDR1 MNHNS and CDR2 SASEGT come from the germline V gene. V was cut by 2 bases and J by 4 bases, with 6 bases left in between. CDR3 sequence (DNA): TGTGCCAGCAGTGAACAGGGGGGAAACACCATATATTTT. This translates into CASSEQGGNTIYF.